The 16 T cell receptor beta chains below come from one sample, sequenced in a study of shared clonotypes between healthy human individuals. Repertoires were generated with immunoSEQ multiplex PCR, while TCRdb's copy carries only in-frame clones and drops some. The sample holds over 850,000 clones, 70% to 80% seen once. Sequenced sample: memory CD4+ T cells from PBMCs. Subset: CD45RA-negative fraction. These receptors were taken from a young man in good health. Some clones in this sample may be carry-over from other donors' samples.

The V call is TRBV2, the J call TRBJ2-2; the D is unclear. V lost 8 bases to trimming and J lost 2 bases, with 9 bases between them. The CDR3 has 13 residues. Germline V gives CDR1 SNHLY, CDR2 FYNNEI. The CDR3 reads CASQDQNTGELFF. CDR3 coding DNA: TGTGCCAGCCAGGACCAAAACACCGGGGAGCTGTTTTTT.

This chain uses TRBV27 with TRBJ2-3; 13 bases are shared with TRBD2. This CDR3 spans 13 amino acids. V was clipped by 6 bases and J by 6 bases; unmatched bases: 0. CDR1 and CDR2 (germline): MNHEY, SMNVEV (reference sequence). The CDR3 DNA follows: TGTGCCAGCAGGACTAGCGGGAGGGATACGCAGTATTTT. This codes for CASRTSGRDTQYF.

This sequence joins TRBV19 and TRBJ1-5; D may be TRBD1 (5 bases). Trimming took 10 bases from V and 3 from J, leaving 19 bases between them. Germline lookup yields CDR1 LNHDA and CDR2 SQIVND (reference sequence). The CDR3 sequence is 15 residues long. CDR3 sequence (DNA): TGTGCCACGGGCAGGGAAGTGGGAGTCAATCAGCCCCAGCATTTT. It codes for CATGREVGVNQPQHF.

The chain uses TRBV6-6 and TRBJ2-7; no firm D call. Trimming took off 4 bases at V and 2 bases at J, with 9 bases between the two ends. The CDR3 spans 13 residues. Per the germline V gene, CDR1 is MNHNY and CDR2 is SVGAGI (reference sequence). The CDR3: CASSLGFTYEQYF. In nucleotides, the CDR3 is TGTGCCAGCAGTTTAGGGTTTACCTACGAGCAGTACTTC.

CDR3 amino acids: CATSRTSTRTDTQYF. The CDR3 DNA reads TGTGCCACCAGCAGGACTAGCACCCGCACAGATACGCAGTATTTT. This chain joins TRBV15 and TRBJ2-3; 7 nucleotides agree with TRBD2. Germline values: CDR1 LNHNV, CDR2 YYDKDF (reference sequence). The CDR3 consists of 15 residues. The V and J ends lost 3 bases and 1 base, in that order; junction bases with no gene match: 4.

The chain uses TRBV5-1 and TRBJ2-7; D remains unclear. Trimming removed 6 bases at V and 6 bases at J, with 10 bases between. This CDR3 comprises 11 residues. CDR1 SGHRS and CDR2 YFSETQ come from the germline V gene. CDR3 in amino acids: CASNPPCEQYF. The CDR3 DNA reads as TGCGCCAGCAACCCACCGTGCGAGCAGTACTTC.

This clone was observed once. Here the CDR3 reads CASSFLSGSTDTQYF. The CDR3 bases are TGTGCCAGCAGCTTTCTTAGCGGGAGCACAGATACGCAGTATTTT. The rearrangement joins TRBV7-2 to TRBJ2-3; 7 positions agree with TRBD2. Germline trimming cut 3 bases from V and 0 bases from J; bases unmatched to any gene: 3. Germline values: CDR1 SGHTA, CDR2 FQGNSA. The CDR3 loop spans 15 amino acids.

The gene calls are TRBV6-6 and TRBJ1-2, with 10 bases matching TRBD1. Germline trimming cut 2 bases from V and 3 bases from J; bases unmatched to any gene: 3. Per germline, CDR1 MNHNY and CDR2 SVGAGI (reference sequence). This CDR3 has 15 amino acids. CDR3 bases: TGTGCCAGCAGTTACGGGGGGACAGGGGACTATGGCTACACCTTC. Translated, it gives CASSYGGTGDYGYTF.

This sequence joins TRBV19 and TRBJ1-4, with D perhaps TRBD1 (5 bases). With 5 bases removed from V and 12 bases from J, the gap between germline ends came to 13 bases. The CDR3 runs 12 residues. CDR1 and CDR2 from the germline V gene are LNHDA and SQIVND (reference sequence). The chain's CDR3 is CASSPPDRELFF. In DNA form, the CDR3 reads TGTGCCAGTAGTCCGCCCGACAGAGAACTGTTTTTT.

With respect to this clone: This sequence is one base from a far larger clone and is likely a read error. This likely comes from a read error, as the CDR3 has no conserved phenylalanine or tryptophan at its end. V is TRBV6-5 and J is TRBJ1-5; D unclear. CDR3 length: 13 amino acids. The V gene's germline CDR1 is MNHEY and CDR2 SVGAGI. V was cut by 4 bases and J by 5 bases, with 9 bases left in between. This CDR3 is CASSLTSYQPQHL. As DNA, the CDR3 is TGTGCCAGCAGTTTGACCAGCTATCAGCCCCAGCATCTT.

This chain connects TRBV27 to TRBJ1-2; D gene uncertain. The CDR3 has 13 residues. The V end lost 4 bases, the J end lost 4 bases, and 10 bases lay between the germline ends. Germline assignment: CDR1 MNHEY and CDR2 SMNVEV (reference sequence). The CDR3 nucleotides read TGTGCCAGCAGTTCGACCGTAGGCTATGGCTACACCTTC. Its protein is CASSSTVGYGYTF.

The chain couples TRBV7-2 to TRBJ2-1; 12 positions match TRBD2. Losses at the gene ends were 5 bases for V and 10 bases for J; bases not matched to a gene: 12. Germline V lookup: CDR1 SGHTA, CDR2 FQGNSA. The CDR3 runs to 16 residues. CDR3 in amino acids: CASSPYLAGGPGEQFF. The CDR3 region has the DNA TGTGCCAGCAGCCCTTATCTAGCGGGAGGGCCGGGGGAGCAGTTCTTC.

This clone was seen a few times. The V and J genes are TRBV7-6 and TRBJ1-4, with D perhaps TRBD1 (6 bases). This CDR3 spans 15 amino acids. Germline CDR1 and CDR2: SGHVS and FNYEAQ. V was trimmed by 1 base and J by 4 bases, leaving 10 bases between them. CDR3 sequence: CASSLEPGHNEKLFF. The CDR3 nucleotides are TGTGCCAGCAGCTTAGAACCGGGACATAATGAAAAACTGTTTTTT. Together with reference TRBV7-6 and TRBJ1-4, the CDR3 gives the full variable domain: GAGVSQSPRYKVTKRGQDVALRCDPISGHVSLYWYRQALGQGPEFLTYFNYEAQQDKSGLPNDRFSAERPEGSISTLTIQRTEQRDSAMYRCASSLEPGHNEKLFFGSGTQLSVL.

The rearrangement links TRBV10-3 to TRBJ2-7; possible D gene TRBD1, 6 bases. Trimming left V 2 bases short and J 2 bases short, with 16 bases between. Germline lookup yields CDR1 ENHRY and CDR2 SYGVKD. This CDR3 contains 16 residues. The CDR3 DNA reads as TGTGCCATCAGTGAGGGGGTAGGACAGCTGACCTACGAGCAGTACTTC. Protein product: CAISEGVGQLTYEQYF.

This clone has only one observation. The junction and the germline gene differ at one end; a read error may be behind it. V gene TRBV5-8 combines with J gene TRBJ1-2; 7 bases agree with TRBD1. The CDR3 runs to 12 residues. The V gene's germline CDR1 is SGHTS and CDR2 YDEGEE. For the CDR3, the DNA is TGCGGGGACAGCCGAGCTAACTATGGCTACACCTTC. Translating gives CGDSRANYGYTF.

Only a few counts were recorded for this clone. This chain links TRBV5-6 with TRBJ1-2, with 9 nucleotides matching TRBD1. The V segment lost 1 base and the J segment 6 bases; nucleotides outside the gene matches: 1. The V gene's germline CDR1 is SGHDT and CDR2 YYEEEE. The CDR3 sequence is 13 residues long. The CDR3 DNA sequence: TGTGCCAGCAGCTTGTGGGACAGGGATGGCTACACCTTC. Encoded protein: CASSLWDRDGYTF.